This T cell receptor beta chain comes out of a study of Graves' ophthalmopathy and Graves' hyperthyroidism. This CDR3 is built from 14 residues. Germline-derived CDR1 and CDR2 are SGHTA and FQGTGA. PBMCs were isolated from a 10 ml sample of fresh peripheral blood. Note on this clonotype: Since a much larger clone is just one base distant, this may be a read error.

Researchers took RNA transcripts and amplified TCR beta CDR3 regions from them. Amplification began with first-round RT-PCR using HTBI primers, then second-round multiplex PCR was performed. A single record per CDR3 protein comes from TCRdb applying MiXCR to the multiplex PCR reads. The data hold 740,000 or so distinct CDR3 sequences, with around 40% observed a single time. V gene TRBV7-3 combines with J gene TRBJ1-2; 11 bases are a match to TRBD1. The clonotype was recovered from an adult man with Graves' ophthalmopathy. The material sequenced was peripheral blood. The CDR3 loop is CVSSLTPGQGAYTF. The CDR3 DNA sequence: TGTGTCAGCAGCTTAACCCCCGGACAGGGGGCCTACACCTTC.